This TCR beta chain was identified during a study of technical replicates of blood from several donors. Libraries were prepared by immunoSEQ multiplex PCR; TCRdb keeps only in-frame clonotypes and omits some of them. Of about 100,000 clones listed, approximately 96% were seen once; the top ten hold around 0.24%. V was clipped by 4 bases and J by 8 bases; unmatched bases: 6. Germline-derived CDR1 and CDR2 are SGHNT and YYREEE (reference sequence). The CDR3 totals 13 residues. V is TRBV5-4 and J is TRBJ1-2, with TRBD1 matching over 9 bases. This sequence originates from a human donor in good health. Sequencing used T cells isolated from PBMCs. The CDR3 DNA follows: TGTGCCAGCAGCCCGGACAGGGGTGGGGGCTACACCTTC. Translating it yields CASSPDRGGGYTF. The full variable domain, in which reference TRBV5-4 and TRBJ1-2 provide the parts outside the CDR3, is ETGVTQSPTHLIKTRGQQVTLRCSSQSGHNTVSWYQQALGQGPQFIFQYYREEENGRGNFPPRFSGLQFPNYSSELNVNALELDDSALYLCASSPDRGGGYTFGSGTRLTVV.